This T cell receptor beta chain was identified during a study of blood T cell repertoires in COVID-19 (dated by TCRdb to the early 2020s). For context, the study as a whole: Samples covering the acute and convalescent phases of COVID-19 were provided by collaborators in the United States, Italy and Spain. The repertoires were released in a freely available public database intended as a resource for research on the immune response to SARS-CoV-2. The samples were drawn from two sources: the first 160 participants of the ongoing ImmuneRACE study, and 1,000 to 1,500 subjects contributed by 6 global collaborators. The prospective study material was composed of cDNA or gDNA derived from T cells, B-cell-depleted T cells, or PBMCs. The dataset comprised deeply sampled blood TCRbeta repertoires from subjects exposed to, actively infected with, or recovered from COVID-19. Where available, HLA class I and class II types were obtained from metadata supplied by the sample provider rather than from assay-based typing. Nearly every sample came with metadata listing a de-identified subject ID, COVID-19 status, age in years and sex.

TCRbeta CDR3 regions were amplified from genomic DNA by means of the immunoSEQ Assay, a bias-controlled multiplex PCR. As for the authors' bioinformatics: The number of nucleated cells in each sample was estimated by amplification of reference gene primers within the assay. To quantify the absolute abundance of each unique TCRbeta CDR3 rearrangement, sequence reads were collapsed and filtered. For each sample, productive Simpson clonality was calculated as the square root of Simpson's diversity index across productive rearrangements. Not all clones reach the TCRdb copy of this immuneACCESS table, which keeps in-frame sequences only. Checked studies attribute under half of the gap to unresolved V genes and leave the rest unexplained. Clonal size and the V and J genes are those of that table, whereas D and trimming came from the DNA. The sample has over 150,000 clones on record, about 86% of them singletons. The top ten constitute around 7% of the sample.

The full study reports these points: The amount of clinical and demographic metadata varied by source and participant and was provided uncurated.

The count of this clone is one. This clone's antigen is unknown. Base-call qualities are not available, and no considerably larger clone is one nucleotide away. Enrolling through a virtual design, the prospective study's participants ranged in age from about 18 to 89 years and lived across roughly 23 United States geographic areas. Cohort assignment in the prospective study relied on participant-reported clinical history from a screening survey and a study questionnaire. Recovered participants in ImmuneRACE Cohort 3 were defined as having two consecutive negative NP/OP PCR tests, clearance from a healthcare professional, or resolution of symptoms. In the prospective study, mobile phlebotomists collected whole blood, serum and a nasopharyngeal or oropharyngeal swab from each participant. Prospective study participants could optionally give additional blood draws and questionnaires over an approximately 2-month period. Blood samples from the prospective study were shipped frozen or at room temperature prior to DNA extraction.

The CDR3 runs 11 residues from the cysteine to the phenylalanine. The read is trimmed to its CDR3 DNA, 33 bases read in frame from base 1. Deletion took 7 bases off V and 8 bases off J, with a span of 14 bases between the germline ends. Sequences DFQATT (CDR1) and SNEGSKA (CDR2) are obtained from the germline V gene (reference sequence). The chain is made from TRBV20-1 and TRBJ1-1; the D segment cannot be called with confidence. Sequenced material: PBMCs or T cells enriched from blood (not recorded which). The clonotype comes from a man aged 50-59 years who had recovered from COVID-19. The CDR3 here reads CSVPTRGEAFF. The sequenced DNA is TGCAGTGTCCCGACTAGAGGGGAAGCTTTCTTT.